This T cell receptor (beta chain) was documented in a study of human T cells and chemical hapten exposure. Time point given: pre-sensitization, week 0. Treatment noted: therapeutic diphenylcyclopropenone sensitization with weekly scalp DPC. This CDR3 region has 14 residues. V was pared by 4 bases and J by 2 bases, with 11 bases between. From germline, CDR1 is SGHAT and CDR2 FQNNGV. Library preparation tagged each individual cDNA molecule with a unique molecular identifier. TCRdb ran MiXCR on the RACE reads and lists one entry per CDR3 protein. This sample has around 120,000 distinct CDR3 sequences; approximately 15% occur once, and the top ten carry roughly 2.8%.

This TCR came from a woman aged 18 to 35 with alopecia areata. Some clones in this sample may be carry-over from other donors' samples. The rearrangement uses TRBV11-2 and TRBJ2-5, with D tentatively TRBD1 or TRBD2 (5 bases each). Sequenced material: whole blood, taken in connection with sensitization to the hapten diphenylcyclopropenone (DPC). DNA of the CDR3: TGTGCCAGCAGCTCCCCTGGGGGACAAGAGACCCAGTACTTC. Translation gives CASSSPGGQETQYF. Using reference TRBV11-2 and TRBJ2-5 for the parts outside the CDR3, the full variable domain is EAGVAQSPRYKIIEKRQSVAFWCNPISGHATLYWYQQILGQGPKLLIQFQNNGVVDDSQLPKDRFSAERLKGVDSTLKIQPAKLEDSAVYLCASSSPGGQETQYFGPGTRLLVL.